This T cell receptor beta chain was profiled in a study of blood T cell repertoires in COVID-19. In germline, CDR1 is KGHSY, CDR2 FQNENV. Trimming stripped 0 bases from V and 0 bases from J, with 8 bases between. The CDR3 runs 15 residues. Clones were read by immunoSEQ multiplex PCR, and TCRdb kept only the in-frame ones, dropping some. This repertoire shows approximately 240,000 clones, 85% found once; its top ten account for approximately 6.3%. A single count supports this clone. The chain has TRBV16 and TRBJ1-1; D ambiguous. The TCR sequence derives from an older woman with active or convalescent COVID-19. Sequences were obtained from peripheral blood. Written as DNA, the CDR3 is TGTGCCAGCAGCCAATCTCGGGGAGTGAACACTGAAGCTTTCTTT. Its translation: CASSQSRGVNTEAFF.